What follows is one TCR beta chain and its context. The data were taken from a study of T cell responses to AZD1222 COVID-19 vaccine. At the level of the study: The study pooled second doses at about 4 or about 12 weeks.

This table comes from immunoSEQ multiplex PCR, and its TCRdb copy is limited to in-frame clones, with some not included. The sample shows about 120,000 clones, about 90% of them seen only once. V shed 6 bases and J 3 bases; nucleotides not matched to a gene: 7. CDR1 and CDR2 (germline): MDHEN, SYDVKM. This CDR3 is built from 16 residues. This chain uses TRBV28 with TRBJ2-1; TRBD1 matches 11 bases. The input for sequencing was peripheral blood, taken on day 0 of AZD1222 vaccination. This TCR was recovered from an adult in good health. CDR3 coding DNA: TGTGCCAGCAGCCTTACCGGGACAGGGGGCTACAATGAGCAGTTCTTC. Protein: CASSLTGTGGYNEQFF.